Presented here are 5 T cell receptor beta chains from one specimen sequenced in a study of shared clonotypes between healthy human individuals (dated by TCRdb to the early 2020s). The library was prepared using the immunoSEQ multiplex PCR assay. TCRdb's version of the immuneACCESS table is confined to in-frame rearrangements and falls short of the full clone set. An unresolved V gene accounts for under half of the shortfall where checked; the remainder is of unknown origin. The sample data list more than 2 million clones, and 85% to 95% of these were observed just once. The leading ten clones occupy more than 0.1% of the sample. Material: naive CD4+ T cells sorted from blood. The cell subset or site tag for this specimen amounts to: CD45RA+ positively selected. The receptors were gathered from a man younger than 35 in good health.

This rearrangement joins TRBV6-6 to TRBJ1-5; 7 bases line up with TRBD1. Germline CDR1 is MNHNY and CDR2 is SVGAGI (reference sequence). This CDR3 region has 15 residues. Trimming took 6 bases from V and 4 from J; bases not matched to a gene: 9. This chain's CDR3 is CASSTGQASNQPQHF. The DNA of the CDR3 is TGTGCCAGCAGCACCGGACAGGCGAGTAATCAGCCCCAGCATTTT.

A word on this clone: One junction end does not reproduce the germline sequence, and a read error may be involved. The chain has TRBV7-7 and TRBJ2-5; D gene unclear. There are 14 residues in the CDR3. CDR1 is SSHAT and CDR2 is FNYEAQ in the germline V gene (reference sequence). The DNA of the CDR3 is TGTGCTAGCAGCCCCGTAGTGCCCGGGGAGACCCAGTACTTC. Protein product: CASSPVVPGETQYF.

This clone was counted many times. Other DNA sequences from this sample encode an identical CDR3 as well. The V and J genes are TRBV5-1 and TRBJ2-7; D is ambiguous. V dropped 0 bases and J dropped 3 bases, with 10 bases sitting between them. Germline V gene data show CDR1 as SGHRS and CDR2 as YFSETQ. The CDR3 contains 14 residues. The CDR3 DNA follows: TGCGCCAGCAGCTTGGGCGGCCGAATCTACGAGCAGTACTTC. As protein: CASSLGGRIYEQYF.

The CDR3 protein is CASSLAGGVTNGNEQYF. CDR3 coding DNA: TGTGCCAGCAGCTTGGCCGGTGGAGTAACCAACGGCAACGAGCAGTACTTC. The chain employs TRBV5-4 and TRBJ2-7; D unresolved. This CDR3 spans 17 amino acids. V was pared by 0 bases and J by 5 bases, with 21 bases between. Looked up from germline, CDR1 is SGHNT and CDR2 is YYREEE (reference sequence).

The chain employs TRBV7-2 and TRBJ2-7; TRBD1 matches at 10 bases. Germline lookup yields CDR1 SGHTA and CDR2 FQGNSA. V dropped 6 bases and J dropped 3; count of bases not matched to a gene: 2. The CDR3 runs 13 residues. Written as DNA, the CDR3 is TGTGCCAGCAGAGGGACAGGGGTCTACGAGCAGTACTTC. The encoded protein is CASRGTGVYEQYF.